The source of this T cell receptor beta chain is a study of shared clonotypes between healthy human individuals. Background on the study: Donors had three CD4 naive, three CD4 memory, two CD8 naive and one CD8 memory plate apiece.

The CDR3 runs to 11 residues. Germline loops: CDR1 KGHSH, CDR2 LQKENI. Trimming pared 3 bases from V and 2 bases from J, leaving 2 bases between. Sequencing was performed with immunoSEQ multiplex PCR; in TCRdb, only in-frame clones are kept and a portion is missing. There are about 670,000 clones in the sample; approximately 75% occur only once, and 1.5% to 2% lies in the top ten. Regarding the study as a whole: Investigators collected only blood, and repertoires in tissues likely differ.

Only Caucasian adults living in Nashville, Tennessee served as donors. The table lists this clone with a few counts. Its antigen remains unknown. Material: memory CD4+ T cells sorted from blood. Subset reported: CD45RA-negative fraction. V and J are TRBV18 and TRBJ2-7; no reliable D call. This clonotype was obtained from a woman aged 30 to 39 in good health. For the CDR3, the DNA is TGTGCCAGCTCACCGGCCTACGAGCAGTACTTC. Translated: CASSPAYEQYF.